This TCR beta chain was recovered during a study of T cell responses to AZD1222 COVID-19 vaccine. The overall study: Second-dose groups at about 4 or about 12 weeks were pooled.

Per germline, CDR1 SGDLS and CDR2 YYNGEE. The CDR3 consists of 17 residues. V gave up 0 bases and J gave up 12 bases, with 22 bases separating them. The assay was immunoSEQ multiplex PCR, and TCRdb's table has in-frame clones only and misses some. The repertoire has roughly 97,000 clones, over 70% of them found once; the top ten carry about 8.7%. The TCR was taken from an adult in good health. The V and J genes are TRBV9 and TRBJ1-6; no definite D call. Sequenced material: peripheral blood, taken on day 0 of AZD1222 vaccination. The CDR3: CASSVGNAGGRIQPLHF. The CDR3 DNA is TGTGCCAGCAGCGTAGGAAATGCGGGAGGGAGAATTCAACCCCTCCACTTT.